This TCR beta chain comes out of a study of cytomegalovirus exposure and HLA in healthy donors. Background on the study: HLA-typed donors contributed around 85 million unique TCRs, which were held in an early data release. Broader study findings: In a later analysis, DRB1 alleles had the most associated TCRs; HLA-C alleles the fewest.

V lost 3 bases to trimming and J lost 2 bases; unmatched junction nucleotides: 2. Per the germline V gene, CDR1 is SGHDT and CDR2 is YYEEEE. The CDR3 has 14 residues. Points on this clone: Its target is not known.

The PCR was carried out with 60 Vbeta primers and 13 Jbeta primers. Clones were sequenced by immunoSEQ multiplex PCR, and TCRdb holds only the in-frame ones, with some missing. The sample comprises 50,000 to 65,000 clones, around 75% of which are singletons, and roughly 50% rests with the top ten. Sequencing was performed on PBMCs. The sequence derives from a man aged 45-65 years in good health and CMV-seropositive. This chain connects TRBV5-6 to TRBJ2-1, with 7 bases fitting TRBD1. This chain's CDR3 is CASSSTGPYNEQFF. CDR3 nucleotide sequence: TGTGCCAGCAGCTCGACAGGGCCCTACAATGAGCAGTTCTTC.